This is a list of T cell receptor beta chains from one sample in a study of T cell changes during pregnancy in multiple sclerosis. The assay was immunoSEQ multiplex PCR, and TCRdb's table has in-frame clones only and misses some. The repertoire holds around 78,000 clones, around 93% seen once, with roughly 2.5% in the top ten. The sample was peripheral blood, taken in the second trimester of pregnancy. All receptors come from a female donor with multiple sclerosis, enrolled in a pregnancy study. CDR3s include the opening cysteine and the closing phenylalanine or tryptophan. The order of the fields is V gene, J gene, CDR3 protein.

V gene: TRBV6-6; J gene: TRBJ1-5; CDR3 protein: CASSPGQYSNQPQHF
V gene: TRBV7-9; J gene: TRBJ2-7; CDR3 protein: CASSLGLAGGYEQYF
V gene: TRBV5-1; J gene: TRBJ2-1; CDR3 protein: CASSLSRTSPYNEQFF
V gene: TRBV19; J gene: TRBJ2-5; CDR3 protein: CASRPGQAYQETQYF
V gene: TRBV9; J gene: TRBJ2-3; CDR3 protein: CASSVDASGGALDTQYF
V gene: TRBV15; J gene: TRBJ1-5; CDR3 protein: CATSRDRQGQPQHF
V gene: TRBV18; J gene: TRBJ1-2; CDR3 protein: CASSPAQGSYGYTF
V gene: TRBV11-2; J gene: TRBJ2-7; CDR3 protein: CASSVWTSGVYEQYF
V gene: TRBV7-6; J gene: TRBJ2-3; CDR3 protein: CASSLTPGQGQTDTQYF
V gene: TRBV29-1; J gene: TRBJ1-3; CDR3 protein: CSVRTGTDSGNTIYF
V gene: TRBV6-6; J gene: TRBJ1-2; CDR3 protein: CASSTGEEGYTF
V gene: TRBV7-8; J gene: TRBJ2-7; CDR3 protein: CASSIRTGYEQYF
V gene: TRBV29-1; J gene: TRBJ2-1; CDR3 protein: CSAVPGLAGGPYNEQFF
V gene: TRBV7-6; J gene: TRBJ2-7; CDR3 protein: CASSFGQGPSYEQYF
V gene: TRBV28; J gene: TRBJ1-2; CDR3 protein: CASRTGTAYGYTF
V gene: TRBV12-5; J gene: TRBJ1-2; CDR3 protein: CASGNDRGFEGYTF
V gene: TRBV10-3; J gene: TRBJ1-1; CDR3 protein: CAISPPQGQEAFF
V gene: TRBV5-1; J gene: TRBJ2-1; CDR3 protein: CASSSTRLAGTNNEQFF
V gene: TRBV5-1; J gene: TRBJ2-2; CDR3 protein: CASSPRGRGELFF
V gene: TRBV7-9; J gene: TRBJ1-6; CDR3 protein: CASSPYRQGREGNSPLHF
V gene: TRBV19; J gene: TRBJ2-7; CDR3 protein: CARIMDRAYEQYF
V gene: TRBV5-1; J gene: TRBJ1-4; CDR3 protein: CASSPRDRGEKLFF
V gene: TRBV5-6; J gene: TRBJ1-5; CDR3 protein: CASSLVAEPNFNQPQHF
V gene: TRBV7-9; J gene: TRBJ1-5; CDR3 protein: CASSGRTGNQPQHF
V gene: TRBV30; J gene: TRBJ1-4; CDR3 protein: CAWRGQGNEKLFF